A selection of T cell receptor beta chains follows, all from one sample in a study of cytomegalovirus exposure and HLA in healthy donors. The method was immunoSEQ multiplex PCR; TCRdb's version includes in-frame clones alone and lacks a portion of them. Of fewer than 100,000 clones listed, about three quarters are singletons. Sequencing was performed on PBMCs. The receptor source for this set is a male donor in good health and CMV-seropositive. CDR3s include the opening cysteine and the closing phenylalanine or tryptophan.

J gene: TRBJ2-7; V gene: TRBV9; CDR3 protein: CASSVGDAAYEQYF
J gene: TRBJ2-4; V gene: TRBV11-1; CDR3 protein: CASGDREQNIQYF
J gene: TRBJ1-2; V gene: TRBV15; CDR3 protein: CATSSAQGGPYGYTF
J gene: TRBJ1-6; V gene: TRBV29-1; CDR3 protein: CSVALGGQGNSPLHF
J gene: TRBJ2-1; V gene: TRBV10-2; CDR3 protein: CASRGGGGNEQFF
J gene: TRBJ2-7; V gene: TRBV19; CDR3 protein: CASSWGDEQYF
J gene: TRBJ2-3; V gene: TRBV6-5; CDR3 protein: CASTYSGAPGTQYF
J gene: TRBJ1-4; V gene: TRBV7-6; CDR3 protein: CASSLGRREKLFF
J gene: TRBJ2-1; V gene: TRBV15; CDR3 protein: CATGGLAAAYNEQFF
J gene: TRBJ1-1; V gene: TRBV7-8; CDR3 protein: CASSLRTGGMGTEAFF
J gene: TRBJ1-4; V gene: TRBV7-2; CDR3 protein: CASSLAPAGTGVGTNEKLFF
J gene: TRBJ2-2; V gene: TRBV2; CDR3 protein: CASRLGLAENTGELFF
J gene: TRBJ1-1; V gene: TRBV19; CDR3 protein: CASRLDDENTEAFF
J gene: TRBJ2-7; V gene: TRBV2; CDR3 protein: CASRGLNYEQYF
J gene: TRBJ2-5; V gene: TRBV2; CDR3 protein: CASSDSRVQTQYF
J gene: TRBJ2-3; V gene: TRBV7-9; CDR3 protein: CASSRAGTRLDAQYF
J gene: TRBJ2-3; V gene: TRBV5-4; CDR3 protein: CASSLQGARGTDTQYF
J gene: TRBJ2-7; V gene: TRBV7-9; CDR3 protein: CASSGRTSYEQYF
J gene: TRBJ2-5; V gene: TRBV30; CDR3 protein: CAWRNGQGRGETQYF
J gene: TRBJ1-2; V gene: TRBV7-2; CDR3 protein: CASSFGLYGYTF
J gene: TRBJ2-1; V gene: TRBV5-4; CDR3 protein: CATDRRDPGNEQFF
J gene: TRBJ1-5; V gene: TRBV5-1; CDR3 protein: CASSLKQGSQPQHF
J gene: TRBJ1-1; V gene: TRBV18; CDR3 protein: CASSDGGIGTEAFF
J gene: TRBJ2-1; V gene: TRBV9; CDR3 protein: CASSVGSSGINEQFF
J gene: TRBJ1-2; V gene: TRBV27; CDR3 protein: CASSLSRYSYGYTF
J gene: TRBJ2-1; V gene: TRBV9; CDR3 protein: CASSVSGTSLSAEQFF
J gene: TRBJ2-1; V gene: TRBV28; CDR3 protein: CASGRGISYNEQFF
J gene: TRBJ2-5; V gene: TRBV2; CDR3 protein: CATNGRQAGPQETQYF
J gene: TRBJ1-1; V gene: TRBV19; CDR3 protein: CASRERTGLGTEAFF
J gene: TRBJ2-2; V gene: TRBV5-1; CDR3 protein: CASSFRTGNTGELFF
J gene: TRBJ2-7; V gene: TRBV7-9; CDR3 protein: CASSLSLSGTGGSYEQYF
J gene: TRBJ1-6; V gene: TRBV6-5; CDR3 protein: CATHEVYNSPLHF
J gene: TRBJ2-7; V gene: TRBV19; CDR3 protein: CASSIQTNYEQYF
J gene: TRBJ2-6; V gene: TRBV5-8; CDR3 protein: CASSLGLHKLSGANVLTF
J gene: TRBJ2-7; V gene: TRBV7-2; CDR3 protein: CASSLVREGEQYF
J gene: TRBJ2-7; V gene: TRBV28; CDR3 protein: CASSIPGLAGVPYEQYF
J gene: TRBJ1-1; V gene: TRBV5-6; CDR3 protein: CASSLWATEAFF
J gene: TRBJ1-4; V gene: TRBV5-1; CDR3 protein: CASSLEPRQEEKLFF
J gene: TRBJ2-7; V gene: TRBV2; CDR3 protein: CASRSSYEQYF
J gene: TRBJ2-6; V gene: TRBV7-9; CDR3 protein: CASSLFGQGGAGANVLTF
J gene: TRBJ2-3; V gene: TRBV10-3; CDR3 protein: CAISILAGGGDTQYF
J gene: TRBJ2-5; V gene: TRBV2; CDR3 protein: CARLLQETQYF
J gene: TRBJ2-7; V gene: TRBV10-3; CDR3 protein: CAVGTAYEQYF
J gene: TRBJ1-2; V gene: TRBV6-5; CDR3 protein: CASSYGVNYGYTF
J gene: TRBJ2-7; V gene: TRBV10-2; CDR3 protein: CASSTARGTLFEQYF